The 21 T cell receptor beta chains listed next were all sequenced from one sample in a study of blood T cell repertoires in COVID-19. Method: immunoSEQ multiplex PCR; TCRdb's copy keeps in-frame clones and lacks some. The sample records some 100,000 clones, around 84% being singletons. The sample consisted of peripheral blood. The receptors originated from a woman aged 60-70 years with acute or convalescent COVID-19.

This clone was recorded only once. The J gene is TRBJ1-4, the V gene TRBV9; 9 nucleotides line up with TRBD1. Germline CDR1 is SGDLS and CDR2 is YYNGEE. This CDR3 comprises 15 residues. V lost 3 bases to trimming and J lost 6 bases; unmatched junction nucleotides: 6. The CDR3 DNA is TGTGCCAGCAGCGCCCGGACAGGGGATTATGAAAAACTGTTTTTT. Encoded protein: CASSARTGDYEKLFF.

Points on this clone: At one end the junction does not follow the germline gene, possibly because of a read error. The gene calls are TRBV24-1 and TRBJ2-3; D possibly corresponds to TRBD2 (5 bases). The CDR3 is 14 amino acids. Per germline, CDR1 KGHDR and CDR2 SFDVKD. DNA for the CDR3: TGTGCCACCAGTGCTTTGGAGGGCACAGATACGCAGTATTTT. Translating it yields CATSALEGTDTQYF.

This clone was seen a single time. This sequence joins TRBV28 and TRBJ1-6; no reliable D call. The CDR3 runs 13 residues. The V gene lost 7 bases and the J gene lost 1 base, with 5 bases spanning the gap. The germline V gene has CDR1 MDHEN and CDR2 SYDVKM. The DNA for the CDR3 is TGTGCCAGCATCAGTTCCTATAATTCACCCCTCCACTTT. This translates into CASISSYNSPLHF.

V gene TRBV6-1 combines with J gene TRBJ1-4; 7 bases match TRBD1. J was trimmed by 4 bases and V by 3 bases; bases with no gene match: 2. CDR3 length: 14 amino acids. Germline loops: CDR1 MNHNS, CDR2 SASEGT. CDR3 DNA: TGTGCCAGCAGTGACAGGGGGATTAATGAAAAACTGTTTTTT. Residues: CASSDRGINEKLFF.

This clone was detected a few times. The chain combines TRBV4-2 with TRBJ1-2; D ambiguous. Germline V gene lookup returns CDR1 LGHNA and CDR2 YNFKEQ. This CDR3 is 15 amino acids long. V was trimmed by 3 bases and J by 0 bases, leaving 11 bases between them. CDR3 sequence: CASSQEYGSNYGYTF. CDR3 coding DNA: TGTGCCAGCAGCCAGGAGTACGGGTCTAACTATGGCTACACCTTC.

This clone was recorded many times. The CDR3 here is CASSVSSGVNTGELFF. CDR3 nucleotide sequence: TGTGCCAGCAGCGTATCTAGCGGGGTAAACACCGGGGAGCTGTTTTTT. The rearrangement links TRBV9 to TRBJ2-2; the match to TRBD2 covers 9 bases. Trimming took 1 base from V and 2 from J; bases not matched to a gene: 3. The length of the CDR3 is 16 residues. Germline V gene lookup returns CDR1 SGDLS and CDR2 YYNGEE.

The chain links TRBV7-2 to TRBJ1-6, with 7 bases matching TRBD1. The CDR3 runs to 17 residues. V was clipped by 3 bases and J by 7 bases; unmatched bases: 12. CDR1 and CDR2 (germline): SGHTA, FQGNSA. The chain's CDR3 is CASSLNIPGQFNSPLHF. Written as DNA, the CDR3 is TGTGCCAGCAGCTTGAATATTCCGGGACAGTTCAATTCACCCCTCCACTTT.

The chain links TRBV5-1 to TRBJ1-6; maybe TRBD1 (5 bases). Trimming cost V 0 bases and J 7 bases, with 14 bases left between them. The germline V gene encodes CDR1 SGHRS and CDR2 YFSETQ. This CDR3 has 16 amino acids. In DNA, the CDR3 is TGCGCCAGCAGCTTGGCCGGGGGGACCCAAAATTCACCCCTCCACTTT. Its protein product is CASSLAGGTQNSPLHF.

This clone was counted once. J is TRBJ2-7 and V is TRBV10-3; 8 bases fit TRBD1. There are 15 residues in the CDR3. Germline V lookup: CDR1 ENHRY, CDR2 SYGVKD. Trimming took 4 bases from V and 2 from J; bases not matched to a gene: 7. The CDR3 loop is CAISGLGQGPYEQYF. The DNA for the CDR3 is TGTGCCATCAGTGGATTAGGACAGGGTCCCTACGAGCAGTACTTC.

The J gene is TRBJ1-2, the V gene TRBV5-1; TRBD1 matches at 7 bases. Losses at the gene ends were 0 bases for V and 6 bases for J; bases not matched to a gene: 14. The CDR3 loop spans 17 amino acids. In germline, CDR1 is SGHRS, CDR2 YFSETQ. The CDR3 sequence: CASSLDRLGQTGHGYTF. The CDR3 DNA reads TGCGCCAGCAGCTTGGATCGACTGGGACAGACGGGGCATGGCTACACCTTC.

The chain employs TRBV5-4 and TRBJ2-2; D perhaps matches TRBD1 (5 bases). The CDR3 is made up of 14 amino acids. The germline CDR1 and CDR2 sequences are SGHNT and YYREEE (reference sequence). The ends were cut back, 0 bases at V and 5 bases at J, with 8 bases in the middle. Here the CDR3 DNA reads TGTGCCAGCAGCTTGGTGGCAGGGACCGGGGAGCTGTTTTTT. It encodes CASSLVAGTGELFF.

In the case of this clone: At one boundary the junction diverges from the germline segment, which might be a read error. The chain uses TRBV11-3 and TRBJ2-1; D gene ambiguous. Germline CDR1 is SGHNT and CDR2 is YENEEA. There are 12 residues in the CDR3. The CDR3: CASSTGGQNGLF. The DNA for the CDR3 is TGTGCCAGCAGCACCGGTGGTCAGAATGGGCTCTTC.

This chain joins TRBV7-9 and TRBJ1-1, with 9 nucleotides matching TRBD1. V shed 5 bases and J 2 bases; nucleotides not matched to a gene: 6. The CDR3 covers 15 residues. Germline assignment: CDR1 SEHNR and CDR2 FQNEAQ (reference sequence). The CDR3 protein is CASSLQGAVNTEAFF. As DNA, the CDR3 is TGTGCCAGCAGCCTACAGGGGGCCGTCAACACTGAAGCTTTCTTT.

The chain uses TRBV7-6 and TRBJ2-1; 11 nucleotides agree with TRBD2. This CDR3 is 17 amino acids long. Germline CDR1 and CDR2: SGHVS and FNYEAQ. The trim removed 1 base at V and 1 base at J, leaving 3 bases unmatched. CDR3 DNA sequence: TGTGCCAGCAGCTTAGAGGGACTAGCGGTATCCTACAATGAGCAGTTCTTC. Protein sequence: CASSLEGLAVSYNEQFF. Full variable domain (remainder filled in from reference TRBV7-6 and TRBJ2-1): GAGVSQSPRYKVTKRGQDVALRCDPISGHVSLYWYRQALGQGPEFLTYFNYEAQQDKSGLPNDRFSAERPEGSISTLTIQRTEQRDSAMYRCASSLEGLAVSYNEQFFGPGTRLTVL.

The CDR3 sequence: CASSKGQGIGNTEAFF. The CDR3 DNA is TGTGCCAGCAGCAAGGGACAGGGGATAGGGAACACTGAAGCTTTCTTT. The chain joins TRBV21-1 to TRBJ1-1; the table's D call TRBD1 went unverified against the DNA. TRBV21-1 is deemed a pseudogene. The CDR3 has 16 residues.

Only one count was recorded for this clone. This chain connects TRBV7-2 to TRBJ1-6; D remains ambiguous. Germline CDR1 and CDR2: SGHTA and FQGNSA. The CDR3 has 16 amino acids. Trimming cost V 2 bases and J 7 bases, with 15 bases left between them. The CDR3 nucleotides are TGTGCCAGCAGCTTACGGAGGCCCGTAATCAATTCACCCCTCCACTTT. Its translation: CASSLRRPVINSPLHF.

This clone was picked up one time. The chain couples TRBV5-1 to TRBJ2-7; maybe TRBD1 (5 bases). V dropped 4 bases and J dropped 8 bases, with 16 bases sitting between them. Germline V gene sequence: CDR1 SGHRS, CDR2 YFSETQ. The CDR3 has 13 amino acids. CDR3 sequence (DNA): TGCGCCAGCAGCGAACATTCAGGGTTCAAGCAGTACTTC. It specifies CASSEHSGFKQYF.

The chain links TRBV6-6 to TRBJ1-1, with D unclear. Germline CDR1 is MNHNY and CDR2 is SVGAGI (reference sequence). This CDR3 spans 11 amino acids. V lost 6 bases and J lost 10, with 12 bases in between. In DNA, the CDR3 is TGTGCCAGCAGCCCTCTAGACGCAGCTTTCTTT. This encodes CASSPLDAAFF.

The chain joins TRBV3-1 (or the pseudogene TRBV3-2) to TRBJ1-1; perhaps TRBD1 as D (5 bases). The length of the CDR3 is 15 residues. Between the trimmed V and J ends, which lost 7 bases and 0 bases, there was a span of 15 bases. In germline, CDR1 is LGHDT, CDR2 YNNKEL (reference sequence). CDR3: CASNGGGLMNTEAFF. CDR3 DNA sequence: TGTGCCAGCAACGGCGGGGGACTGATGAACACTGAAGCTTTCTTT.

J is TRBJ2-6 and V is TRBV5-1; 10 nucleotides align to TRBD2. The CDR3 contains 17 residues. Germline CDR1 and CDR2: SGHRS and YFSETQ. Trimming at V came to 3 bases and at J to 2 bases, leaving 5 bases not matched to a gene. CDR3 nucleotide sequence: TGCGCCAGCAGCTCGGGACTAGCGTCTACTGGGGCCAACGTCCTGACTTTC. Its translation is CASSSGLASTGANVLTF.

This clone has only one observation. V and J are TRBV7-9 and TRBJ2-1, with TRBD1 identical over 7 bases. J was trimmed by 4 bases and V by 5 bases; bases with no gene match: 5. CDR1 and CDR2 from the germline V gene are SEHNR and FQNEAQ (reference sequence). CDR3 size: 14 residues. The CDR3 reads CASSEGQAYNEQFF. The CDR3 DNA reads TGTGCCAGCAGCGAAGGACAGGCGTACAATGAGCAGTTCTTC.